The 31 T cell receptor beta chains reported below all come from one sample, sequenced in a study of CXCR3-negative and CXCR3-positive naive CD8 T cells. Study observations and caveats: Against CXCR3-negative naive cells, CXCR3-positive naive cells showed more hydrophobic TRB CDR3s.

The antigens these receptors bind are not known. UMI-labeled TRB cDNA libraries were prepared by 5' RACE. No DNA is given; TCRdb re-called the 5' RACE reads and lists each CDR3 protein once. The repertoire table contains about 150,000 distinct CDR3 sequences. Sequences were obtained from naive CXCR3+ CD8+ T cells from blood. The subset is: CD45RO-CCR7+CD27+CD95- naive CD8+ T cells expressing CXCR3 (TNR3+). The receptors derive from a human donor in good health. Some clones in this sample may be carry-over from other donors' samples.

CDR3 loop: CASGGVREQYF. The J gene is TRBJ2-7, the V gene TRBV2; TCRdb returns TRBD1, unconfirmable since there is no DNA. The CDR3 consists of 11 residues. Germline V gene data show CDR1 as SNHLY and CDR2 as FYNNEI.

The J gene is TRBJ2-1, the V gene TRBV14; TCRdb outputs TRBD1, but without DNA this stays unchecked. Germline CDR1 is SGHDN and CDR2 is FVKESK. The CDR3 covers 17 residues. The CDR3 spells CASSHRERSSRGDEQFF.

J is TRBJ2-7 and V is TRBV7-3; checking the TCRdb D call of TRBD2 is not possible without DNA. CDR3 length equals 13 residues. In germline, CDR1 is SGHTA, CDR2 FQGTGA. The CDR3 loop reads CASSLIAEGEQYF.

The CDR3 sequence is CASSLGDNPHEQFF. The chain has TRBV12-3 or TRBV12-4 and TRBJ2-1; with no DNA, the TCRdb D assignment of TRBD1 cannot be verified. This CDR3 is built from 14 residues.

The J gene is TRBJ2-3, the V gene TRBV28. The germline gives CDR1 MDHEN, CDR2 SYDVKM. This CDR3 spans 15 amino acids. The CDR3 sequence: CASSLRIDTTDTQYF.

The chain couples TRBV29-1 to TRBJ2-6. This CDR3 spans 18 amino acids. Germline lookup yields CDR1 SQVTM and CDR2 ANQGSEA. CDR3 in amino acids: CSVALERRRSSGANVLTF. Together with reference TRBV29-1 and TRBJ2-6, the CDR3 gives the full variable domain: SAVISQKPSRDICQRGTSLTIQCQVDSQVTMMFWYRQQPGQSLTLIATANQGSEATYESGFVIDKFPISRPNLTFSTLTVSNMSPEDSSIYLCSVALERRRSSGANVLTFGAGSRLTVL.

The chain's CDR3 is CSARDGAGAYEQYF. The rearrangement uses TRBV20-1 and TRBJ2-7; TCRdb's assignment of TRBD2 cannot be checked, as there is no DNA. CDR1 is DFQATT, CDR2 SNEGSKA, per germline (reference sequence). This CDR3 has 14 amino acids.

The chain employs TRBV27 and TRBJ2-1. In germline, CDR1 is MNHEY, CDR2 SMNVEV (reference sequence). The CDR3 has 13 amino acids. The CDR3 loop reads CASSLSPSNEQFF.

This sequence joins TRBV29-1 and TRBJ2-5. The CDR3 extends over 13 amino acids. Per germline, CDR1 SQVTM and CDR2 ANQGSEA. The CDR3 here is CSVEEKLEETQYF.

The chain uses TRBV6-2 or TRBV6-3 and TRBJ2-1; checking the TCRdb D call of TRBD1 is not possible without DNA. This CDR3 spans 13 amino acids. The germline CDR1 and CDR2 sequences are MNHEY and SVGEGT. The CDR3 reads CASSDRGANEQFF.

J is TRBJ2-2 and V is TRBV11-1; TCRdb returns TRBD1, unconfirmable since there is no DNA. The CDR3 runs to 14 residues. The germline V gene has CDR1 SGHAT and CDR2 FQDESV (reference sequence). The CDR3: CASSLRGTAGELFF.

CDR3 loop: CAWSVGAYEQYF. This chain joins TRBV30 and TRBJ2-7. Germline V gene data show CDR1 as GTSNPN and CDR2 as SVGIG (reference sequence). The CDR3 sequence is 12 residues long.

The V call is TRBV24-1, the J call TRBJ2-1; TCRdb reports TRBD1, a call that lacks DNA to check it against. The germline CDR1 and CDR2 sequences are KGHDR and SFDVKD. The CDR3 is 16 amino acids. This chain's CDR3 is CATSDSQGLSYNEQFF.

The rearrangement links TRBV7-2 to TRBJ2-2. Germline assignment: CDR1 SGHTA and CDR2 FQGNSA. This CDR3 spans 16 amino acids. CDR3 sequence reads: CASSLGPNANTGELFF.

V usage is TRBV12-3 or TRBV12-4 and J usage is TRBJ2-2; the D call from TCRdb, TRBD1, cannot be confirmed without DNA. This CDR3 comprises 15 residues. The CDR3 loop reads CASTLGTVNTGELFF.

This chain connects TRBV29-1 to TRBJ2-1; TCRdb's assignment of TRBD2 cannot be checked, as there is no DNA. Germline-derived CDR1 and CDR2 are SQVTM and ANQGSEA. CDR3 size: 14 residues. The CDR3 loop is CSVGGRDAYNEQFF.

The genes are TRBV28 and TRBJ2-7; TCRdb proposes TRBD1, but this gene call is untestable without DNA. The CDR3 covers 13 residues. CDR1 MDHEN and CDR2 SYDVKM come from the germline V gene. Here the CDR3 reads CASSFTGRYEQYF.

The chain links TRBV12-3 or TRBV12-4 to TRBJ1-1. This CDR3 has 17 amino acids. This CDR3 reads CASSLSRLKGMNTEAFF.

The chain has TRBV5-5 and TRBJ2-7; lacking DNA, the TRBD1 call made by TCRdb goes unchecked. Germline V lookup: CDR1 SGHKS, CDR2 YYEKEE (reference sequence). This CDR3 has 12 amino acids. The CDR3 sequence is CASSFTGDEQYF.

The V and J genes are TRBV29-1 and TRBJ1-2; TCRdb calls TRBD1, which cannot be checked without DNA. CDR1 SQVTM and CDR2 ANQGSEA come from the germline V gene. The CDR3 contains 13 residues. The CDR3 loop reads CSVFPGQDAHPNF.

The gene calls are TRBV30 and TRBJ1-2. Germline-derived CDR1 and CDR2 are GTSNPN and SVGIG (reference sequence). The CDR3 covers 11 residues. The CDR3 sequence: CAWGKAPTVFF.

The chain has TRBV6-2 or TRBV6-3 and TRBJ2-1; TCRdb's assignment of TRBD2 cannot be checked, as there is no DNA. Germline V gives CDR1 MNHEY, CDR2 SVGEGT. CDR3 length equals 18 residues. CDR3: CASSDGLAVFLADNEQFF.

The rearrangement uses TRBV10-3 and TRBJ1-1; TCRdb's D call, TRBD1, is unchecked because there is no DNA. CDR3 length: 14 amino acids. Germline CDR1 ENHRY, CDR2 SYGVKD. The CDR3 sequence: CAISETSGEPEAFF.

The chain uses TRBV20-1 and TRBJ2-5; TCRdb proposes TRBD2, but this gene call is untestable without DNA. Germline values: CDR1 DFQATT, CDR2 SNEGSKA (reference sequence). The CDR3 spans 12 residues. CDR3: CSASGLEETQYF.

The rearrangement uses TRBV29-1 and TRBJ2-7; TCRdb's D gene call, TRBD1, goes unchecked for lack of DNA. This CDR3 is built from 12 residues. Germline CDR1 is SQVTM and CDR2 is ANQGSEA. The CDR3 region is CSGLRGDYEQYF.

The rearrangement uses TRBV14 and TRBJ2-7. Germline CDR1 SGHDN, CDR2 FVKESK. The CDR3 is 16 residues long. This chain's CDR3 is CASSQGGGTFIYEQYF.

The gene calls are TRBV7-9 and TRBJ2-1; TCRdb picks TRBD2, but there is no DNA to check that call. CDR1 SEHNR and CDR2 FQNEAQ come from the germline V gene (reference sequence). The CDR3 is 17 residues long. The CDR3: CASSSTKTSGGMYEQFF.

The CDR3 protein is CASSQPGAQYF. The chain recombines TRBV13 with TRBJ2-3; TCRdb gives TRBD1 as the D gene, but with no DNA this cannot be confirmed. The V gene's germline CDR1 is PRHDT and CDR2 FYEKMQ (reference sequence). This CDR3 has 11 residues.

This chain joins TRBV20-1 and TRBJ2-1; TCRdb gives TRBD2 as the D gene, but with no DNA this cannot be confirmed. The germline V gene encodes CDR1 DFQATT and CDR2 SNEGSKA (reference sequence). This CDR3 is built from 15 residues. CDR3 protein: CSASSGTSSYNEQFF.

V and J are TRBV9 and TRBJ1-6; TCRdb's D gene call, TRBD1, goes unchecked for lack of DNA. Germline CDR1 and CDR2: SGDLS and YYNGEE. The length of the CDR3 is 17 residues. CDR3: CASSVEGGPTYNSPLHF.

The chain couples TRBV27 to TRBJ1-3; absent DNA, TCRdb's TRBD1 call cannot be checked. The CDR3 totals 15 residues. In germline, CDR1 is MNHEY, CDR2 SMNVEV (reference sequence). Here the CDR3 reads CASSAIGGTGNTIYF.